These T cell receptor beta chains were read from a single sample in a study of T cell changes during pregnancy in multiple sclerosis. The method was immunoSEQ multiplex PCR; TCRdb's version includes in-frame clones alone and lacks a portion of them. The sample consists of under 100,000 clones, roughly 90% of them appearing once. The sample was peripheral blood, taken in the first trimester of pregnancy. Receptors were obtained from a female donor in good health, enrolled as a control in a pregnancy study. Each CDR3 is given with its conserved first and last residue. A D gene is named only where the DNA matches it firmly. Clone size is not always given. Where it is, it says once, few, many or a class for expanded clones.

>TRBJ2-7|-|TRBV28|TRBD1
CASSLWTGGRSYEQYF
TGTGCCAGCAGTTTATGGACAGGGGGGCGCTCCTACGAGCAGTACTTC
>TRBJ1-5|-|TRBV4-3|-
CASSQAVGQPQHF
TGCGCCAGCAGCCAGGCGGTCGGCCAGCCCCAGCATTTT
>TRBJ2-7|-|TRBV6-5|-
CASSYKWGPQYF
TGTGCCAGCAGTTATAAGTGGGGCCCCCAGTACTTC
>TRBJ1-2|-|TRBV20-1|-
CSASRRDGYTF
TGCAGTGCTAGTAGGCGGGATGGCTACACCTTC
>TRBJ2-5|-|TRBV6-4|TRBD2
CASSVTSGGQETQYF
TGTGCCAGCAGTGTAACTAGCGGGGGACAAGAGACCCAGTACTTC
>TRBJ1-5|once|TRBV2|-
CASSGEGNQPQHF
TGTGCCAGCAGCGGGGAGGGCAATCAGCCCCAGCATTTT
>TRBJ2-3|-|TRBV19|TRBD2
CASSLSGGTDTQYF
TGTGCCAGTAGCCTGAGCGGGGGCACAGATACGCAGTATTTT
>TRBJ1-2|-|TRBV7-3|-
CASSPRDNYGYTF
TGTGCCAGCAGCCCCAGGGATAACTATGGCTACACCTTC
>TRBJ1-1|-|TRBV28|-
CASRGTKGTEAFF
TGTGCCAGCCGGGGGACTAAGGGCACTGAAGCTTTCTTT
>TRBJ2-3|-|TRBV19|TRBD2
CASSTPSGKGTDTQYF
TGTGCCAGTAGTACTCCTAGCGGGAAGGGAACAGATACGCAGTATTTT
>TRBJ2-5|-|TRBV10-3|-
CAISDALGETQYF
TGTGCCATCAGTGACGCCCTCGGAGAGACCCAGTACTTC
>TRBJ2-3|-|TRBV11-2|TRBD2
CASSSILAGGTDTQYF
TGTGCCAGCAGCTCTATACTAGCGGGGGGAACAGATACGCAGTATTTT
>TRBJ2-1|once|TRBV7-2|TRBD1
CASRGGHSYNEQFF
TGTGCCAGCAGAGGGGGCCACTCCTACAATGAGCAGTTCTTC
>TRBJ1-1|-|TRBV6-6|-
CASSGPGGATEAFF
TGTGCCAGCAGTGGGCCTGGGGGGGCGACTGAAGCTTTCTTT
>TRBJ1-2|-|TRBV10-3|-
CAISEGAGRSYTF
TGTGCCATCAGTGAGGGGGCGGGGAGAAGCTACACCTTC
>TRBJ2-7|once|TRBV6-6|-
CASGAGYSMREQYF
TGTGCCAGCGGGGCGGGGTATTCGATGCGCGAGCAGTACTTC
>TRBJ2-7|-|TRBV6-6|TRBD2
CASTSGGYYEQYF
TGTGCCAGTACTAGCGGGGGGTACTACGAGCAGTACTTC
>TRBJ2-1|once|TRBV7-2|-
CASSLGSPGTSSYNEQFF
TGTGCCAGCAGCTTAGGGTCGCCCGGGACAAGCTCCTACAATGAGCAGTTCTTC
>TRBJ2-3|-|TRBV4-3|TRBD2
CASSQRPAGVTDTQYF
TGCGCCAGCAGCCAAAGGCCAGCGGGGGTGACAGATACGCAGTATTTT
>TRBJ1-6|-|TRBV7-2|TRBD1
CASSLAGTGYSPLHF
TGTGCCAGCAGCTTAGCAGGGACAGGGTATTCACCCCTCCACTTT
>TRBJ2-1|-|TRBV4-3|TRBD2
CASSQRLAGGWGNEQFF
TGCGCCAGCAGCCAGCGACTAGCGGGGGGTTGGGGAAATGAGCAGTTCTTC
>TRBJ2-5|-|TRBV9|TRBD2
CASSPQGLAGKETQYF
TGTGCCAGCAGCCCCCAGGGACTAGCGGGAAAAGAGACCCAGTACTTC
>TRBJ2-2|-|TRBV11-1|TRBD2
CATRRGGNGELFF
TGTGCCACCAGGCGGGGGGGAAACGGGGAGCTGTTTTTT
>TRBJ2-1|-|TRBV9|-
CASSVAIKGNNEQFF
TGTGCCAGCAGCGTAGCCATTAAGGGGAATAATGAGCAGTTCTTC
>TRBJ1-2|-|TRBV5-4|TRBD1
CASSLVGTGTYGYTF
TGTGCCAGCAGCTTGGTTGGGACAGGTACCTATGGCTACACCTTC
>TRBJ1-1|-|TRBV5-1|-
CASRDTRKNTEAFF
TGCGCCAGCCGGGACACCCGAAAGAACACTGAAGCTTTCTTT
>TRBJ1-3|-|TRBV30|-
CAWRFTGVNTIYF
TGTGCCTGGAGATTTACAGGAGTAAACACCATATATTTT
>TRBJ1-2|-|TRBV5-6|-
CASSLGGTPYGYTF
TGTGCCAGCAGCTTGGGCGGGACTCCCTATGGCTACACCTTC
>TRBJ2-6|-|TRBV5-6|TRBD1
CASSLSPGQTSSGANVLTF
TGTGCCAGCAGCCTCTCTCCGGGACAGACGAGCTCTGGGGCCAACGTCCTGACTTTC
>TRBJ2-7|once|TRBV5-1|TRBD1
CASSPDRAYEQYF
TGCGCCAGCAGCCCGGACAGGGCATACGAGCAGTACTTC
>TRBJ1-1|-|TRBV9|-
CASSDSQGRGTEAFF
TGTGCCAGCAGCGACTCACAGGGTCGGGGCACTGAAGCTTTCTTT
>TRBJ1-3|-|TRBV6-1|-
CASRKSSGNTIYF
TGTGCCAGCCGTAAGAGCTCTGGAAACACCATATATTTT
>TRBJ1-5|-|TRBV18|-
CASSPGGGNSNQPQHF
TGTGCCAGCTCACCAGGGGGAGGTAATAGCAATCAGCCCCAGCATTTT
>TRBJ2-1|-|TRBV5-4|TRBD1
CASSVGQGNNEQFF
TGTGCCAGCAGCGTCGGACAGGGAAACAATGAGCAGTTCTTC
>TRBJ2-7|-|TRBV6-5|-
CASSYSSYEQYF
TGTGCCAGCAGTTACTCTAGCTACGAGCAGTACTTC
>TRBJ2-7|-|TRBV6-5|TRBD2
CASREAREQYF
TGTGCCAGCCGGGAGGCCCGCGAGCAGTACTTC
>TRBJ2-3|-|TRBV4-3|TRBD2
CASSQGGTSGTDTQYF
TGCGCCAGCAGCCAGGGTGGGACTAGCGGGACAGATACGCAGTATTTT
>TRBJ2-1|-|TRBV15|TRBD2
CATSRGPRLGGDNEQFF
TGTGCCACCAGCAGAGGACCCCGACTCGGGGGGGACAATGAGCAGTTCTTC
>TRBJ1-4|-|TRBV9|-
CASTGGPSYEKLFF
TGTGCCAGCACGGGAGGGCCGTCTTATGAAAAACTGTTTTTT
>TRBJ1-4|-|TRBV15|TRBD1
CATRTGGTTNEKLFF
TGTGCCACCCGGACAGGGGGCACGACTAATGAAAAACTGTTTTTT
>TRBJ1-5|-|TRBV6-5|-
CASSGLYNQPQHF
TGTGCCAGCAGCGGACTCTACAATCAGCCCCAGCATTTT
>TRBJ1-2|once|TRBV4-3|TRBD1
CASTSTGQGINNYGYTF
TGCGCCAGCACCTCAACGGGACAGGGGATAAATAACTATGGCTACACCTTC